This T cell receptor beta chain was observed in a study of CXCR3-negative and CXCR3-positive naive CD8 T cells (dated by TCRdb to between 2018 and 2021). Context from the whole study: In total, roughly 140 million TRB reads were obtained, which works out to roughly 1.5 +/- 0.3 million reads per library. Diversity and physicochemical repertoire analyses covered roughly ten donors pooled from two independent experiments. TRBV-TRBJ cluster analysis included naive subsets from roughly 5 donors and memory cells from 3 donors. What the work shows at the level of the full study, not this receptor alone: Repertoire diversity was comparably high in both naive subsets but much lower in memory CD8+ T cells. Freshly isolated PBMCs were used for most assays because CXCR3 expression partially decreased after cryopreservation. TRB CDR3s from CXCR3-positive naive cells showed higher hydrophobicity (lower Kidera factor 4), lower energy, and higher strength and volume indices than CXCR3-negative naive cells. Naive CXCR3-negative and CXCR3-positive cells from the same donor showed similar TRBV-TRBJ usage, whereas memory cells showed distinct patterns. Surface CD5, linked to self-reactivity in mice, was comparable between naive subsets; TCR interaction strength was therefore also inferred from TRB CDR3 physicochemical properties.

CDR1 and CDR2 are drawn from the germline V gene (reference sequence): LNHDA, SQIVND. Inclusive of the bounding cysteine and phenylalanine, the CDR3 is 13 residues long. A DNA sequence was not provided. Points on this clonotype: The antigen it binds to is not known.

Each CD8+ T cell subset was flow-sorted in triplicate, and a few hundred thousand cells per subset were placed directly into RLT lysis buffer. To exclude memory contaminants, naive CD8+ T cells were stringently defined as CD45RO-CCR7+CD27+CD95-. Peripheral blood mononuclear cells were isolated from buffy coats using standard density gradient centrifugation. Naive CXCR3-negative and CXCR3-positive CD8+ T cells were flow-sorted using a FACSAria III. Total RNA was extracted from sorted cells using an RNeasy Mini Kit. The run used a NextSeq 550. The Human TCR Profiling Kit (MiLaboratory) was used to prepare UMI-labeled 5' RACE TRB cDNA libraries. The full amount of extracted RNA was used for cDNA synthesis, and the full amount of resulting cDNA was used for PCR amplification. Libraries were prepared in parallel using an identical number of PCR cycles. The authors' pipeline ran thus. About 52,000 +/- 9,100 unique UMI-labeled TRB cDNA molecules per library were extracted with MIGEC and MiXCR, with at least two reads per UMI required. An average of approximately 40,000 +/- 10,000 functional in-frame TRB CDR3 nucleotide clonotypes without stop codons was found per library. After downsampling to 5000 UMI-labeled TRB molecules per sample, diversity metrics, including normalized Shannon-Wiener and Chao1, were computed in VDJtools. VDJtools was used to calculate clonotype-size-weighted physicochemical properties of the central five CDR3 residues, namely interaction energy, strength, volume and Kidera factor 4. TCRdb reprocessed the public reads and reports one entry per CDR3 protein sequence, without DNA. These V and J calls derive from TCRdb rather than the authors' analysis. In this sample's table one finds about 120,000 distinct CDR3 sequences. The ten largest account for less than 0.4% of the sample.

Sequencing was done on a sample of naive CXCR3+ CD8+ T cells from blood. Explained via the paper, the cell subset or site label denotes: CD45RO-CCR7+CD27+CD95- naive CD8+ T cells expressing CXCR3 (TNR3+). Rearrangement joined TRBV19 to TRBJ2-2; TCRdb returns TRBD1, unconfirmable since there is no DNA. The receptor was isolated from a human donor in good health. Some clones in this sample may be carry-over from other donors' samples. The CDR3 is CASNQGPGGELFF.